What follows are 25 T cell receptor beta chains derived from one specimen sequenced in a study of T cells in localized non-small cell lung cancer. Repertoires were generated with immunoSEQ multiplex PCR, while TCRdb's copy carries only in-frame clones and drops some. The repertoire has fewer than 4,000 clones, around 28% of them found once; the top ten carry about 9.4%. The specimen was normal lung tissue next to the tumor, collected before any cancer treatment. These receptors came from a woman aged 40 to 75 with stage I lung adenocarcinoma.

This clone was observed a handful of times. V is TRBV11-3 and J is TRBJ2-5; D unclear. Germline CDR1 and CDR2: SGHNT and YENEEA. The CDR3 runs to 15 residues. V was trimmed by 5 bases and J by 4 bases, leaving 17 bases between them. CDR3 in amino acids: CASSIGPATIETQYF. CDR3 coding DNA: TGTGCCAGCAGCATTGGACCAGCTACCATAGAGACCCAGTACTTC.

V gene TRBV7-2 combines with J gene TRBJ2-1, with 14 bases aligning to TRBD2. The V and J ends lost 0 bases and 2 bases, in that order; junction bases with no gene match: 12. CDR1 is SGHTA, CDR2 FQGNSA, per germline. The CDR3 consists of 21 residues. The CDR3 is CASSLARSVGTSGGPYNEQFF. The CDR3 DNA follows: TGTGCCAGCAGCTTAGCCAGGAGCGTCGGGACTAGCGGGGGTCCCTACAATGAGCAGTTCTTC.

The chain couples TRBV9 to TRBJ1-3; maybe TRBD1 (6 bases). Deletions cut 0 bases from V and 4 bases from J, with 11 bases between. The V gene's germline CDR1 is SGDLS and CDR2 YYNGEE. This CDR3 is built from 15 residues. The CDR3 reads CASSVAAGAGNTIYF. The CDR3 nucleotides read TGTGCCAGCAGCGTAGCGGCGGGGGCCGGAAACACCATATATTTT.

The CDR3 region is CASSSTGAFYNEQFF. CDR3 coding DNA: TGTGCCAGCAGCTCGACAGGGGCGTTCTACAATGAGCAGTTCTTC. The rearrangement joins TRBV11-3 to TRBJ2-1; 8 bases line up with TRBD1. This CDR3 is built from 15 residues. V dropped 4 bases and J dropped 3; count of bases not matched to a gene: 5. Germline CDR1 is SGHNT and CDR2 is YENEEA.

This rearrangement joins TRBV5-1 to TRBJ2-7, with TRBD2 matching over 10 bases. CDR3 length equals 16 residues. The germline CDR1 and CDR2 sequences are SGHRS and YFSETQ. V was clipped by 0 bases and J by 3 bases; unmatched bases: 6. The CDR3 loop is CASSLDGSGGNYEQYF. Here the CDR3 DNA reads TGCGCCAGCAGCTTGGACGGTAGCGGGGGGAACTACGAGCAGTACTTC.

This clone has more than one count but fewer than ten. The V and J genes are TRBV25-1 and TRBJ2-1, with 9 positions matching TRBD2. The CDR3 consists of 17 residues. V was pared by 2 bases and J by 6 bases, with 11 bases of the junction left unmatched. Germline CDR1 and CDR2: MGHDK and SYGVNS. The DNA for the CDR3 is TGTGCCAGCAGTGAACTAAGGTCTAGCGGGAAGGTCAATGAGCAGTTCTTC. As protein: CASSELRSSGKVNEQFF.

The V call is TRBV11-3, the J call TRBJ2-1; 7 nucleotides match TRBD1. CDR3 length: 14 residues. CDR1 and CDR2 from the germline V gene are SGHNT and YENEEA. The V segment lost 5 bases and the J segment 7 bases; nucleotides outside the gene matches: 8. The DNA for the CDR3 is TGTGCCAGCAGCCACCCGGACAGGTTAAATGAGCAGTTCTTC. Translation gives CASSHPDRLNEQFF.

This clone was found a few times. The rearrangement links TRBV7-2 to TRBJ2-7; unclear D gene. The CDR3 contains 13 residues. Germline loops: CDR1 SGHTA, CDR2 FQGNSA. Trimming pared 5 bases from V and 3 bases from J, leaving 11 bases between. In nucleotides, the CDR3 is TGTGCCAGCAGCACTCTGATTGGCTACGAGCAGTACTTC. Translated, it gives CASSTLIGYEQYF.

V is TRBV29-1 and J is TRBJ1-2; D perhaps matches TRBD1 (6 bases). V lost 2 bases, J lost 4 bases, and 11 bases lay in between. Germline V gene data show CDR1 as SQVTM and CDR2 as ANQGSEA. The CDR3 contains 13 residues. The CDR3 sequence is CSVERGHGYGYTF. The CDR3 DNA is TGCAGCGTTGAACGGGGGCACGGCTATGGCTACACCTTC.

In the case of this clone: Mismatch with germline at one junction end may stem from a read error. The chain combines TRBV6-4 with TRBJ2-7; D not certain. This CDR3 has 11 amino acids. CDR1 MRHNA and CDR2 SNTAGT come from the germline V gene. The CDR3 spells CASSEPLLRIF. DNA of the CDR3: TGTGCCAGCAGTGAACCTCTCCTCAGGATCTTC.

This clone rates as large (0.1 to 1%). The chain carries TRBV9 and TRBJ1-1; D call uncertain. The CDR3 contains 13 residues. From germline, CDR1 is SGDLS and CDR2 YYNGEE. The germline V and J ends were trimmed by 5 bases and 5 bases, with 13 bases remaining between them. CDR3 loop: CASSPGDGTEAFF. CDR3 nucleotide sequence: TGTGCCAGCAGTCCAGGCGATGGGACTGAAGCTTTCTTT.

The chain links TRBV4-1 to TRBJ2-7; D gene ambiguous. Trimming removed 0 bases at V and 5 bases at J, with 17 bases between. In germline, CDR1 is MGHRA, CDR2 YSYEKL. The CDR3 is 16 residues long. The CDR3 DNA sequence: TGCGCCAGCAGCCAAGAGCGCGACTCCGGTCCGAACGAGCAGTACTTC. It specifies CASSQERDSGPNEQYF.

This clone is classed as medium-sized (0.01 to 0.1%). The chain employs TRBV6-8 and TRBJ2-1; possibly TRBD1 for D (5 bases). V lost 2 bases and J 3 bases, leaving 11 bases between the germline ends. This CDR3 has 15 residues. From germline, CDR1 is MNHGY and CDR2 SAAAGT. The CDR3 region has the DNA TGTGCCAGCAGTTACAGGGGCCCTTACTACAATGAGCAGTTCTTC. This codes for CASSYRGPYYNEQFF.

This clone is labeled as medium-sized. The CDR3 coding sequence is TGTGCCAGCAGCGTAGATTCTAGCTTCCTGGAGACCCAGTACTTC. Translated: CASSVDSSFLETQYF. The chain employs TRBV9 and TRBJ2-5, with D maybe TRBD2 (5 bases). The CDR3 covers 15 residues. In germline, CDR1 is SGDLS, CDR2 YYNGEE. V was clipped by 0 bases and J by 5 bases, with 14 bases between them. Full variable domain (remainder filled in from reference TRBV9 and TRBJ2-5): DSGVTQTPKHLITATGQRVTLRCSPRSGDLSVYWYQQSLDQGLQFLIQYYNGEERAKGNILERFSAQQFPDLHSELNLSSLELGDSALYFCASSVDSSFLETQYFGPGTRLLVL.

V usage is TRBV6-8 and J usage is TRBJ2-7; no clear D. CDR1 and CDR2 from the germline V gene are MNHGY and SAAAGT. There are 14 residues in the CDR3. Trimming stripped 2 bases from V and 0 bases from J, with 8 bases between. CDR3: CASSYGSRSYEQYF. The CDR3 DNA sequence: TGTGCCAGCAGTTACGGCAGCCGCTCCTACGAGCAGTACTTC.

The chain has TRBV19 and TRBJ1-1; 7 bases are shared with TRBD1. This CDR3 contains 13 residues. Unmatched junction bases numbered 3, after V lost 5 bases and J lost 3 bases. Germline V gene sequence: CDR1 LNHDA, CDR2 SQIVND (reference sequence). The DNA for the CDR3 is TGTGCCAGTAGTGCTCAGGGGGACACTGAAGCTTTCTTT. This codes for CASSAQGDTEAFF.

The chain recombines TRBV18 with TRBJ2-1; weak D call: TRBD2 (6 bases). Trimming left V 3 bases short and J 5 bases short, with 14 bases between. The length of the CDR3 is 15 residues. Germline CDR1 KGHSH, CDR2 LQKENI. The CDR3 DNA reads TGTGCCAGCTCACCCCAGGGCCGGAGGGACAATGAGCAGTTCTTC. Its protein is CASSPQGRRDNEQFF.

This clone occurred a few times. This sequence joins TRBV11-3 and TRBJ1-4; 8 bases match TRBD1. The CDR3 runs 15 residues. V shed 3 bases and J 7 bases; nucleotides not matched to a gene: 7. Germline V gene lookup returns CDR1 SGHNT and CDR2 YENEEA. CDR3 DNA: TGTGCCAGCAGCTTCCAGGGGGCTCACGGTGAAAAACTGTTTTTT. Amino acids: CASSFQGAHGEKLFF.

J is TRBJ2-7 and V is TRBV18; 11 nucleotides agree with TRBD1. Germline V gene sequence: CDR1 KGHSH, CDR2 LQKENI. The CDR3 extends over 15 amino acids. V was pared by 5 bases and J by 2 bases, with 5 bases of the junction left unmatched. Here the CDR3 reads CASSGTGGIAYEQYF. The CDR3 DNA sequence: TGTGCCAGCTCAGGGACAGGGGGTATCGCCTACGAGCAGTACTTC.

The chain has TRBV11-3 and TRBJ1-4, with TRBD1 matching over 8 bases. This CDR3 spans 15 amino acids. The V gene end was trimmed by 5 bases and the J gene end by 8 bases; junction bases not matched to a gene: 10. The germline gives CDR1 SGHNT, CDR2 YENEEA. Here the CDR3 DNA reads TGTGCCAGCAGCGTCGGACAGGGAGGAATCGAAAAACTGTTTTTT. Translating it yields CASSVGQGGIEKLFF.

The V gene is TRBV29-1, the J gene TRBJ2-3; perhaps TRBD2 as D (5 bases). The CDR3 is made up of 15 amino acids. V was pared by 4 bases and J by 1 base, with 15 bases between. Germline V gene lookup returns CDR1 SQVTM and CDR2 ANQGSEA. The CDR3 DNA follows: TGCAGCGTTGTTCCTATACCGCGGGGCACAGATACGCAGTATTTT. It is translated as CSVVPIPRGTDTQYF.

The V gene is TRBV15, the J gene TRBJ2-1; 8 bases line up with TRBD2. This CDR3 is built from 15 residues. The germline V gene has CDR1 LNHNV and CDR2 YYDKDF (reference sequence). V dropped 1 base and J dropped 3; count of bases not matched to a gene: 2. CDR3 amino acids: CATSRGGGNYNEQFF. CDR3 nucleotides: TGTGCCACCAGCAGAGGCGGGGGGAACTACAATGAGCAGTTCTTC.

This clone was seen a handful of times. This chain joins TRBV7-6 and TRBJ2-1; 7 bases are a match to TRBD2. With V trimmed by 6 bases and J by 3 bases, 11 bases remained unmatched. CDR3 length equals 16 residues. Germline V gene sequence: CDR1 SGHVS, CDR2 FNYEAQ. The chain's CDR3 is CASSSREGAGYNEQFF. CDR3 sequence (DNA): TGTGCCAGCAGTTCGAGGGAGGGTGCGGGCTACAATGAGCAGTTCTTC.

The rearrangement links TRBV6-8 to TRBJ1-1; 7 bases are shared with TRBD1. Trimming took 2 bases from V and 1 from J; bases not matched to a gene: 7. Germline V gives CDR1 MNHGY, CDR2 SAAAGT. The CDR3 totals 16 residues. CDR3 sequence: CASSYNDRAGNTEAFF. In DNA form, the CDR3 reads TGTGCCAGCAGTTACAATGACAGGGCTGGGAACACTGAAGCTTTCTTT.

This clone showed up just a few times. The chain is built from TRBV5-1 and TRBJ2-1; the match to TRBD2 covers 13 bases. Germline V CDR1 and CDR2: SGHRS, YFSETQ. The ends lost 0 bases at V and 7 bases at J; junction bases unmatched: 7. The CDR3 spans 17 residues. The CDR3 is CASSLAKGLAGVNEQFF. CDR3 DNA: TGCGCCAGCAGCTTGGCCAAAGGACTAGCGGGAGTAAATGAGCAGTTCTTC.